What follows is one T cell receptor beta chain and its context. Antigen specificity is unknown. Germline loops: CDR1 SGHRS, CDR2 YFSETQ. The CDR3 is 14 amino acids. With 0 bases clipped from V and 5 bases from J, the junction kept 3 bases outside the gene matches. All donors participated as healthy donors of bone marrow. The data originate from a study of cytomegalovirus exposure and HLA in healthy donors. Findings and caveats of the study: Common viral pathogens (according to a later analysis) appeared linked to several of the most significant clusters. TRBV6-2, TRBV6-3 and some other V segments were excluded as indistinguishable. In a later analysis, an Asian-associated ancestry cluster reportedly showed fewer N-insertions than the approximately 620-donor mean.

Amplification used 60 Vbeta primers and 13 Jbeta primers. Sequenced by immunoSEQ multiplex PCR; TCRdb stores in-frame clones only, minus some. The sample has about 130,000 clones; 70% to 75% are singletons. The origin of this receptor is a woman in her thirties or forties in good health and CMV-seropositive. This chain links TRBV5-1 with TRBJ2-5; 8 bases agree with TRBD2. Sample: PBMCs. DNA of the CDR3: TGCGCCAGCAGCTTGGGTCGGGAGGGTGAGACCCAGTACTTC. This encodes CASSLGREGETQYF.